One TCR beta chain is described in this entry. These data originate in a study of blood T cell repertoires in COVID-19. In the original analysis: For nucleated cells, counts were estimated from reference gene primer amplification. Method: immunoSEQ multiplex PCR; TCRdb's copy keeps in-frame clones and lacks some. The V and J calls and the clone size are those of that table, but D and trimming were determined from the DNA. The sample carries a few hundred thousand clones, roughly 86% recorded once. V was shortened by 4 bases and J by 5 bases, with 13 bases between the two germline ends. CDR3 length equals 14 residues. Per the germline V gene, CDR1 is KGHDR and CDR2 is SFDVKD.

Sequences were obtained from peripheral blood. The chain combines TRBV24-1 with TRBJ1-2, with D possibly matching TRBD1 (6 bases). This TCR was sampled from a woman between 45 and 65 years old with acute or convalescent COVID-19. The DNA of the CDR3 is TGTGCCACCAGTGACCACGGACAGTCGTATGGCTACACCTTC. Translating gives CATSDHGQSYGYTF.